What follows is one T cell receptor beta chain and its context. Its cognate antigen is unknown. The data originate from a study of shared clonotypes between healthy human individuals. Study context: CD4 naive cells filled three plates per donor, CD4 memory three, CD8 naive two and CD8 memory one.

Germline loops: CDR1 SGHTA, CDR2 FQGNSA. Trimming left V 1 base short and J 0 bases short, with 10 bases between. This CDR3 comprises 15 residues. Study results and caveats: Estimated clonotype richness was generally higher in naive than memory subsets.

Produced via immunoSEQ multiplex PCR; TCRdb's table is partial and in-frame only. Of roughly 1,000,000 clones in the sample, around 78% were seen once. A split of CD4+ cells into CD45RA+ naive and CD45RA-negative memory subsets was performed. J is TRBJ2-7 and V is TRBV7-2; no definite D call. The source of this sequence is a man aged 18 to 30 in good health. Some clones in this sample may be carry-over from other donors' samples. Sequencing was done on a sample of memory CD4+ T cells from PBMCs. Subset of the sample: CD45RA-negative fraction. The CDR3 protein is CASSLVQASSYEQYF. CDR3 sequence (DNA): TGTGCCAGCAGCTTAGTCCAGGCCAGCTCCTACGAGCAGTACTTC.